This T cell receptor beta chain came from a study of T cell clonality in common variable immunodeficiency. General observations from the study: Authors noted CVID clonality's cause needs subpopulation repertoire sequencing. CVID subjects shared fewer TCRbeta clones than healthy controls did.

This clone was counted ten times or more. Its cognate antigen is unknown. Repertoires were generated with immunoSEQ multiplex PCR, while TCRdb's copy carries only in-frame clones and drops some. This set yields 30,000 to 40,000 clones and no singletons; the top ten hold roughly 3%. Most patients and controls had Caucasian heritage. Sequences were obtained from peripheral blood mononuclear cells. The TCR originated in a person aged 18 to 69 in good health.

The CDR3 here is CASSPRPGQSTDTQYF. The part of the CDR3 DNA that was read is TGCGCCAGCAGCCCTAGACCGGGACAGAGCACAGATACG. This rearrangement joins TRBV23-1 to TRBJ2-3; TRBD1 matches at 7 bases. Read coverage stops 3 residues before the CDR3 terminus; the germline J gene supplies the remainder. TRBV23-1 is annotated as an ORF whose role is uncertain. The CDR3 is made up of 16 amino acids. The J segment lost 0 bases and the V segment lost 6 bases, leaving 9 bases of the junction unmatched.